The source of this T cell receptor beta chain is a study of cytomegalovirus exposure and HLA in healthy donors (dated by TCRdb to 2015 to 2018). Broadly, across the study: According to an earlier analysis of several hundred of the donors, some 170 million T cells yielded roughly 100 million unique TCR beta sequences and about 300 Gb of sequence data. An early release covering over 500 HLA-typed donors comprised approximately 300 gigabases of sequencing data and roughly 85 million unique TCR sequences. Of the approximately 400 genotyped donors, approximately 83% fell in the genetic ancestry cluster associated with self-reported Caucasian donors. The study was designed to test whether signatures of past pathogen exposure could be identified by cataloging public T cell receptors. The T cell repertoires of 670 or so subjects were profiled by immunosequencing and related to cytomegalovirus serostatus. In addition to the first cohort of approximately 650 subjects, a separate validation cohort of 120 different subjects was used. High-throughput TCR immunosequencing, statistical association of individual TCRs with disease status, and machine learning were combined to predict cytomegalovirus infection status. In a later analysis, previously published TCR beta repertoires from fewer than 750 donors were re-analyzed and high-resolution HLA genotyping was added so that TCR occurrence patterns could be studied. The later analysis used no new phenotypic data to find candidate immune exposures, relying instead on TCR beta sequences and their occurrence across donors. An earlier analysis of 587 of the donors applied high-throughput TCR beta sequencing to assess whether each TCR beta V gene segment acted as functional or pseudogenic. Alongside the repertoire data, information on donor age, sex, ethnicity and CMV serostatus was compiled. In a later genetic analysis, genome-wide SNP genotypes for about 60% of the 666 donors were used, and that subset was treated as a discovery cohort. Every repertoire in the discovery cohort had been generated on one and the same sequencing platform. HLA typing included class I and class II loci at four-digit resolution. Typing coverage differed by locus: A, B, C, DRB1 and DQB1 were typed in about 620-630 donors, DQA1 in about 560, DPA1 in 606, and DPB1 in 400 to 490. Roughly five DR-DQ haplotypes were handled as single units for association and clustering because linkage in the cohort was strong. Among a few hundred genotyped donors of the cohort, an average of 235,054 unique TCR beta nucleotide sequences were sequenced per donor, approximately 20% of them non-productive.

From its cysteine to its phenylalanine, the CDR3 spans 12 amino acids. The sequence is cut down to CDR3 DNA, 36 bases in frame from base 1. CDR1 and CDR2 (SGHRS, YFSETQ) derive from the germline V gene. The junction carries 10 bases between V and J, which are trimmed by 2 bases and 8 bases respectively. Broad study findings and their caveats: Roughly uniform sequencing depth across donors was assumed in presence/absence analyses, although this assumption may not hold. A few of the identified cytomegalovirus-associated TCR beta chains were confirmed in vitro to be specific for cytomegalovirus antigens. In an earlier analysis of fewer than 700 of the donors, most TCR beta V segments appeared in productive rearrangements about 87% or about 30% of the time, broadly matching IMGT annotations. It was suggested by the authors that the approach could potentially be generalized to other disease states and immunological phenotypes. While some public TCRs were present in many individuals, most TCR sequences turned up only very rarely across donors. When HLA alleles, especially DR and DQ, strongly co-occurred, attributing TCR associations to individual alleles was difficult. The classifier was reported to diagnose cytomegalovirus status with high specificity and sensitivity in both the original and validation cohorts. This cohort had only TCR beta chains sequenced, and the lack of alpha or paired-chain data limited which features could be detected. In a later genetic analysis, fewer N-insertions in productive TCRs were reported among donors in an Asian-associated ancestry cluster than the approximately 710-donor mean. Immune exposure information for the cohort was limited to CMV serostatus. A further reported finding was that TCR beta sequences accurately predicted the HLA-A and HLA-B alleles for most subjects in the first cohort. The 87-base-pair reads could not distinguish some IMGT-functional V segments, including TRBV6-2 and TRBV6-3, so those segments were excluded. In a later genetic analysis, a missense DCLRE1C variant was associated with V-gene and J-gene trimming of TCR beta chains, and the association was replicated in an independent cohort. Because HLA typing was missing for some donors at each locus, association tests included only the typed subset. Compared with equally common non-associated chains, HLA-associated TCR beta chains in a later analysis were more clonally expanded and had lower generation probabilities. Specific HLA alleles were associated with more than 15,000 TCR beta sequences at a false discovery rate of 0.05 in a later analysis. Because counts were too low, fewer than 20 rarely observed V segments, including chromosome 9 orphons, were excluded from the earlier analysis of around 640 of the donors. The sequencing pipeline was judged likely to have produced a cluster of highly shared sequence variants as a technical artifact. According to a later analysis, parvovirus B19, influenza, CMV and Epstein-Barr virus appeared linked to several top co-occurrence clusters. Linkage disequilibrium might explain the correlated functional status among segregating V segments, but an unknown experimental factor could not be ruled out. In a later analysis, TCR association rates were found to vary across HLA loci, with the most associated TCRs seen for DRB1 alleles and the fewest for HLA-C alleles. The study listed approximately 150 TCR beta chains as associated with cytomegalovirus. According to a later analysis, most CMV-associated TCR beta chains appeared to be HLA-restricted, and the HLA associations seemed to be driven largely by CMV exposure.

In total, 630 or so healthy bone marrow donors made up the cohort. All cohort members were sampled while nominally healthy, although unrecorded immune exposures were likely present. The donor tested CMV seronegative, placing the donor among the roughly 400 seronegative members of the cohort. A peripheral blood sample was collected from each donor, and TCR beta sequencing was performed on peripheral blood mononuclear cells. Genomic DNA was extracted from the blood cell samples with the Qiagen DNeasy Blood Extraction Kit. A single count supports this clone. Its recognized antigen is unknown. Qualities for individual bases were not recorded, and no much larger clone is one base off. Library preparation used the immunoSEQ multiplex PCR assay. The multiplex PCR relied on a mix of 60 forward primers for TCR Vbeta segments and 13 reverse primers for TCR Jbeta segments. The CDR3 region of rearranged TCR beta genes was amplified from genomic DNA by a multiplex PCR assay. The amplified TCR beta libraries were sequenced on the Illumina HiSeq System as 87-base-pair reads. From the authors' description of their analysis: A later analysis tallied 80 million to 95 million unique TCR beta chains across the approximately 670 repertoires, and about 10 million of those chains were shared by two or more donors. A nearest-neighbor algorithm error-corrected the raw reads and collapsed the reads into unique sequences, merging closely related sequences to remove PCR and sequencing errors. V, D and J gene segments were assigned by aligning CDR3 sequences to IMGT reference sequences. For a sequence to be retained, at least a six-nucleotide match to both a V gene segment and a J gene segment was required. A rearrangement counted as productive if the CDR3 had no stop codons and remained in frame with V and J, and every other rearrangement counted as non-productive. CDR3 was defined according to IMGT convention as the region running from the second conserved V-encoded cysteine to the conserved J-encoded phenylalanine. Sequences without an unambiguous match to a single V gene segment were excluded from the earlier analysis of approximately 560 of the donors. In an earlier analysis of several hundred of the donors, a V segment was called functional when productive rearrangements were above 56.7%, and segregating when the standard deviation between donors exceeded 5%. A statistical classification framework was built for diagnosing cytomegalovirus status from the catalog of TCR beta chain sequences. In a later analysis, TCR nucleotide sequences were compared against IMGT/GENE-DB human TR gene sequences so that V and J genes could be assigned. Using the TCRdist pipeline, a later analysis assigned CDR3 sequences along with most-parsimonious VDJ recombination scenarios. In a later analysis, every TCR beta chain was defined by the combination of its CDR3 amino acid sequence and its V-gene family, and reads without a unique V-gene family were dropped. To address suspected cross-contamination and a sequencing artifact, a later analysis removed roughly 580 highly shared, low-generation-probability nucleotide sequences. A later analysis calculated a clonal expansion index for each public chain from normalized within-repertoire ranks of inferred template counts. In a later analysis, generation probabilities were computed using a VDJ recombination model fitted to out-of-frame rearrangements, and the results were checked against IGoR. Hypergeometric tests were used in a later analysis to score TCR-TCR, TCR-HLA and TCR-CMV co-occurrence, with a repertoire-size bias correction applied to the TCR pairs. False discovery rates were estimated in a later analysis by permuting HLA or CMV assignments 20 times. In a later analysis, co-occurring TCRs were grouped using DBSCAN, with TCRdist sequence similarity added in when clustering inside HLA-allele-positive subsets. Repertoires with fewer than 30,000 or more than 120,000 public chains were left out of co-occurrence clustering, as were five repertoires with anomalous nucleotide sharing. In its TCRdb copy, this immuneACCESS table keeps in-frame sequences only and misses some clones. Where compared with another copy, unresolved V genes explain less than half of these, and the others have no known cause. V, J and clone size are those of that table, while D and trimming were read from the DNA. A total of around 63,000 clones appear in this sample, more than 60% of them only once. The top ten hold less than 3% of the sample.

The V and J genes are TRBV5-1 and TRBJ1-2; perhaps TRBD1 is the D gene, with 6 bases matching. The sequence derives from a woman in her twenties or thirties in good health and CMV-seronegative. The sequenced sample consisted of PBMCs. The DNA reads as follows: TGCGCCAGCAGCTTTACAGGGATGGGCTACACCTTC. The resulting protein is CASSFTGMGYTF.